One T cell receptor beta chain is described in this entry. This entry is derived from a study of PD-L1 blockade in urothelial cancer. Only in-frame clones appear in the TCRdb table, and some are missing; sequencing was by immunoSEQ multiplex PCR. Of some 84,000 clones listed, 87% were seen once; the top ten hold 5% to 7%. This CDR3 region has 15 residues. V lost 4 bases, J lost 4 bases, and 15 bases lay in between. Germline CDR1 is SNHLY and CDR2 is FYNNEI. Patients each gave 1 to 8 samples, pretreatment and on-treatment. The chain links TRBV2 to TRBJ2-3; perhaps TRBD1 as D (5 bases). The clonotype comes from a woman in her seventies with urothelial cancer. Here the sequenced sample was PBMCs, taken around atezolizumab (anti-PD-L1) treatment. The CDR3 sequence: CASSVRQTLADTQYF. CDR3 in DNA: TGTGCCAGCAGTGTACGACAGACTTTAGCAGATACGCAGTATTTT.